This entry lists 14 T cell receptor beta chains sequenced from one sample in a study of PD-1 blockade in classical Hodgkin lymphoma. TCRdb's table, derived via immunoSEQ multiplex PCR, lists solely in-frame clones and lacks some. The sample has around 12,000 clones; roughly 90% are singletons. Documented time point: cycle 4 day 1 (C4D1), after 6 weeks of nivolumab. After autologous stem cell transplantation all patients relapsed, and prior brentuximab vedotin exposure differed between cohorts. Negative magnetic selection isolated CD4+ T cells from thawed PBMCs. This sample comprised CD4+ T cells from blood, obtained before the fourth cycle of nivolumab. These receptors all come from a human donor with classical Hodgkin lymphoma.

The V call is TRBV7-2, the J call TRBJ1-2; perhaps TRBD1 as D (6 bases). Germline-derived CDR1 and CDR2 are SGHTA and FQGNSA. This CDR3 is 14 amino acids long. Trimming pared 3 bases from V and 6 bases from J, leaving 14 bases between. The chain's CDR3 is CASSFQGFLNGYTF. The CDR3 DNA is TGTGCCAGCAGCTTTCAGGGGTTTTTGAATGGCTACACCTTC.

The rearrangement joins TRBV5-1 to TRBJ2-7; 11 bases map to TRBD2. CDR3 size: 14 residues. Germline trimming cut 4 bases from V and 3 bases from J; bases unmatched to any gene: 3. The germline CDR1 and CDR2 sequences are SGHRS and YFSETQ. CDR3: CASSVSGGGYEQYF. The CDR3 bases are TGCGCCAGCAGCGTTAGCGGGGGGGGCTACGAGCAGTACTTC.

This clone was recorded a few times. V usage is TRBV5-1 and J usage is TRBJ1-4; possible D gene TRBD1, 5 bases. This CDR3 is 15 amino acids long. Germline assignment: CDR1 SGHRS and CDR2 YFSETQ. Trimming stripped 0 bases from V and 1 base from J, with 7 bases between. As DNA, the CDR3 is TGCGCCAGCAGCTTGGGGGGGAAAACTAATGAAAAACTGTTTTTT. Translating it yields CASSLGGKTNEKLFF.

The chain has TRBV11-3 and TRBJ1-2; 10 bases fit TRBD1. Trimming cost V 5 bases and J 6 bases; bases outside gene matches: 9. This CDR3 is 15 amino acids long. Germline V gene data show CDR1 as SGHNT and CDR2 as YENEEA. CDR3 protein: CASSNIKGTGDGYTF. The CDR3, as DNA: TGTGCCAGCAGCAATATCAAGGGGACAGGGGATGGCTACACCTTC. Full variable domain (rest looked up from reference TRBV11-3 and TRBJ1-2): EAGVVQSPRYKIIEKKQPVAFWCNPISGHNTLYWYLQNLGQGPELLIRYENEEAVDDSQLPKDRFSAERLKGVDSTLKIQPAELGDSAVYLCASSNIKGTGDGYTFGSGTRLTVV.

The chain carries TRBV21-1 and TRBJ2-5; no DNA check was done on the table's D call, TRBD2. TRBV21-1 is deemed a pseudogene. The CDR3 sequence is 20 residues long. This chain's CDR3 is CASSKRTRPPTTSGGETQYF. CDR3 coding DNA: TGTGCCAGCAGCAAGCGAACGAGGCCCCCGACCACTAGCGGGGGAGAGACCCAGTACTTC.

The DNA for the CDR3 is TGTGCCAGCAGCTTGGCCGGGAACCAAGAGACCCAGTACTTC. This translates into CASSLAGNQETQYF. V gene TRBV5-4 combines with J gene TRBJ2-5; TRBD2 is a possible D gene (5 bases). The CDR3 is 14 residues long. The V end was cut by 0 bases, the J end by 0 bases, with 6 bases between. The germline gives CDR1 SGHNT, CDR2 YYREEE (reference sequence).

CDR3 nucleotides: TGCGCCAGCAGCTTGGGGGGGACTGATGATACTGGGGCCAACGTCCTGACTTTC. Protein sequence: CASSLGGTDDTGANVLTF. The chain has TRBV5-1 and TRBJ2-6; possible D gene TRBD2, 6 bases. The CDR3 is 18 residues long. The V and J ends lost 0 bases and 2 bases respectively, with 15 bases between them. Germline-derived CDR1 and CDR2 are SGHRS and YFSETQ. The full variable domain, with the rest looked up from reference TRBV5-1 and TRBJ2-6, is KAGVTQTPRYLIKTRGQQVTLSCSPISGHRSVSWYQQTPGQGLQFLFEYFSETQRNKGNFPGRFSGRQFSNSRSEMNVSTLELGDSALYLCASSLGGTDDTGANVLTFGAGSRLTVL.

V gene TRBV5-1 combines with J gene TRBJ2-3; tentatively, D is TRBD1 (6 bases). Germline values: CDR1 SGHRS, CDR2 YFSETQ. The ends were cut back, 1 base at V and 2 bases at J, with 8 bases in the middle. The CDR3 extends over 14 amino acids. The CDR3 nucleotides are TGCGCCAGCAGCTTGACAGGGCACACAGATACGCAGTATTTT. It is translated as CASSLTGHTDTQYF.

V usage is TRBV5-1 and J usage is TRBJ2-2; D might be TRBD1 (5 bases). The germline V gene has CDR1 SGHRS and CDR2 YFSETQ. Trimming stripped 2 bases from V and 7 bases from J, with 15 bases between. The CDR3 is 15 residues long. CDR3 nucleotides: TGCGCCAGCAGCTTCCTTACTCAGGGCGGCGGGGAGCTGTTTTTT. Translation: CASSFLTQGGGELFF.

This sequence joins TRBV2 and TRBJ1-5, with D hard to call. Trimming removed 1 base at V and 0 bases at J, with 7 bases between. Germline loops: CDR1 SNHLY, CDR2 FYNNEI. This CDR3 is built from 15 residues. The CDR3 loop reads CASSEDLGSNQPQHF. In DNA form, the CDR3 reads TGTGCCAGCAGTGAAGACTTAGGTAGCAATCAGCCCCAGCATTTT.

The chain carries TRBV5-1 and TRBJ1-6; D is unresolved. Trimming pared 0 bases from V and 10 bases from J, leaving 8 bases between. The CDR3 is 13 residues long. Per the germline V gene, CDR1 is SGHRS and CDR2 is YFSETQ. The CDR3 nucleotides are TGCGCCAGCAGCTTGGATCTACGGTCACCCCTCCACTTT. Translated: CASSLDLRSPLHF.

This sequence joins TRBV6-4 and TRBJ2-5, with D possibly being TRBD1 (5 bases). Looked up from germline, CDR1 is MRHNA and CDR2 is SNTAGT. Trimming removed 5 bases at V and 1 base at J, with 8 bases between. CDR3 length: 13 residues. The CDR3 reads CASSRQSQETQYF. DNA for the CDR3: TGTGCCAGCAGTAGACAGAGCCAAGAGACCCAGTACTTC.

The gene calls are TRBV19 and TRBJ2-5; 7 bases agree with TRBD2. CDR3 length: 14 amino acids. Trimming at V came to 6 bases and at J to 5 bases, leaving 9 bases not matched to a gene. Germline CDR1 and CDR2: LNHDA and SQIVND (reference sequence). The CDR3 loop reads CASSPSGTTETQYF. CDR3 nucleotide sequence: TGTGCCAGTAGCCCTTCCGGGACTACGGAGACCCAGTACTTC.

The V call is TRBV6-1, the J call TRBJ2-3, with TRBD1 matching 7 bases. Germline V gene data show CDR1 as MNHNS and CDR2 as SASEGT. CDR3 length: 14 residues. The V and J ends lost 5 bases and 6 bases, in that order; junction bases with no gene match: 8. CDR3: CASSIQGIGDTQYF. In DNA form, the CDR3 reads TGTGCCAGCAGTATACAGGGGATAGGGGATACGCAGTATTTT.